Presented here are 28 T cell receptor beta chains from one specimen sequenced in a study of STAT5B mutations in CD4+ large granular lymphocyte leukemia. The data were produced by immunoSEQ multiplex PCR, yet TCRdb's version contains in-frame clones alone and is incomplete. This sample has some 32,000 clones, with just under 75% found just once. Sequenced: CD4+ T cells from blood buffy coats. The receptors come from a human donor in good health.

This clone was found a few times. The gene calls are TRBV6-6 and TRBJ2-7, with D tentatively TRBD2 (5 bases). This CDR3 comprises 13 residues. The germline gives CDR1 MNHNY, CDR2 SVGAGI (reference sequence). V was pared by 6 bases and J by 8 bases, with 17 bases between. The CDR3 region is CASSPEAQHKQYF. CDR3 DNA sequence: TGTGCCAGCAGCCCGGAGGCCCAGCACAAGCAGTACTTC.

The chain carries TRBV4-2 and TRBJ1-2; D remains unclear. CDR1 is LGHNA, CDR2 YNFKEQ, per germline. The CDR3 has 17 residues. Trimming stripped 0 bases from V and 3 bases from J, with 17 bases between. CDR3 sequence reads: CASSQDRSRVMDYGYTF. The CDR3 DNA reads TGTGCCAGCAGCCAAGATAGATCCCGGGTGATGGACTATGGCTACACCTTC.

This chain joins TRBV14 and TRBJ2-1; D is unclear. Germline V gene data show CDR1 as SGHDN and CDR2 as FVKESK. The CDR3 spans 11 residues. With 5 bases removed from V and 6 bases from J, the gap between germline ends came to 5 bases. This CDR3 is CASSIINEQFF. CDR3 in DNA: TGTGCCAGCAGCATTATCAATGAGCAGTTCTTC.

The chain joins TRBV28 to TRBJ1-5; 9 nucleotides match TRBD1. Germline CDR1 and CDR2: MDHEN and SYDVKM. V trimming: 5 bases; J trimming: 6 bases; junction bases outside the gene matches: 8. The CDR3 sequence is 15 residues long. The CDR3 region is CASSPRLTGGQPQHF. Written as DNA, the CDR3 is TGTGCCAGCAGTCCCAGACTGACAGGGGGTCAGCCCCAGCATTTT.

The chain couples TRBV7-2 to TRBJ2-1, with D unclear. The CDR3 loop spans 15 amino acids. Trimming shortened V by 8 bases and J by 3 bases, and 17 bases separated the two germline ends. Per the germline V gene, CDR1 is SGHTA and CDR2 is FQGNSA. This CDR3 is CASPPPDIVYNEQFF. Here the CDR3 DNA reads TGTGCCAGCCCACCTCCAGACATAGTCTACAATGAGCAGTTCTTC.

This clone occurred a few times. This chain connects TRBV5-8 to TRBJ2-6; D is unresolved. Germline CDR1 reads SGHTS; CDR2 reads YDEGEE. Trimming left V 4 bases short and J 4 bases short, with 9 bases between. The CDR3 loop spans 14 amino acids. This chain's CDR3 is CASSRLLGANVLTF. The CDR3 DNA reads as TGTGCCAGCAGCCGTCTATTGGGGGCCAACGTCCTGACTTTC.

This sequence joins TRBV7-9 and TRBJ2-3; D not certain. The CDR3 covers 15 residues. Trimming took 0 bases from V and 1 from J, leaving 8 bases between them. CDR1 and CDR2 (germline): SEHNR, FQNEAQ (reference sequence). In DNA form, the CDR3 reads TGTGCCAGCAGCTTAGCAGTTCCAGGCACAGATACGCAGTATTTT. It specifies CASSLAVPGTDTQYF.

The V gene is TRBV7-2, the J gene TRBJ2-1; tentatively, D is TRBD1 (6 bases). The CDR3 contains 13 residues. V shed 0 bases and J shed 16 bases, with 16 bases lying between them. CDR1 and CDR2 from the germline V gene are SGHTA and FQGNSA. For the CDR3, the DNA is TGTGCCAGCAGCTTAGCGCCTGGCAGGGGCGGATTCTTC. Its protein product is CASSLAPGRGGFF.

This clone was counted a few times. The rearrangement uses TRBV6-5 and TRBJ1-2; D ambiguous. The CDR3 runs 13 residues. Germline CDR1 reads MNHEY; CDR2 reads SVGAGI. V lost 5 bases, J lost 0 bases, and 7 bases lay in between. The CDR3, as DNA: TGTGCCAGCAGTGAAACAGCTAACTATGGCTACACCTTC. The encoded protein is CASSETANYGYTF.

V gene TRBV10-3 combines with J gene TRBJ2-3; a weak D match, TRBD2 (5 bases). V gave up 10 bases and J gave up 5 bases, with 10 bases separating them. The CDR3 sequence is 11 residues long. The germline V gene has CDR1 ENHRY and CDR2 SYGVKD. CDR3 nucleotides: TGTGCCACAGCGGCGGGAGATACGCAGTATTTT. Translated: CATAAGDTQYF.

The chain employs TRBV29-1 and TRBJ1-3; weak D call: TRBD1 (5 bases). The germline V gene has CDR1 SQVTM and CDR2 ANQGSEA. The V end lost 6 bases, the J end lost 4 bases, and 22 bases lay between the germline ends. This CDR3 comprises 16 residues. The CDR3 DNA reads as TGCAGCGTGGTTGTCTCCGGGACCCCGGGGGGAAACACCATATATTTT. Its translation: CSVVVSGTPGGNTIYF. Combining the CDR3 with reference TRBV29-1 and TRBJ1-3 gives the whole variable domain SAVISQKPSRDICQRGTSLTIQCQVDSQVTMMFWYRQQPGQSLTLIATANQGSEATYESGFVIDKFPISRPNLTFSTLTVSNMSPEDSSIYLCSVVVSGTPGGNTIYFGEGSWLTVV.

This clone occurred a few times. The chain carries TRBV30 and TRBJ2-7; D is perhaps TRBD1 (5 bases). Germline CDR1 is GTSNPN and CDR2 is SVGIG (reference sequence). CDR3 length equals 14 residues. The V end was cut by 0 bases, the J end by 2 bases, with 11 bases between. The CDR3 sequence: CAWSVPGLPYEQYF. CDR3 DNA sequence: TGTGCCTGGAGTGTACCAGGGTTACCCTACGAGCAGTACTTC.

The chain recombines TRBV9 with TRBJ1-1; D ambiguous. Germline V gives CDR1 SGDLS, CDR2 YYNGEE. The CDR3 totals 13 residues. Trimming pared 0 bases from V and 5 bases from J, leaving 8 bases between. The CDR3 here is CASSVERWTEAFF. DNA of the CDR3: TGTGCCAGCAGCGTAGAACGGTGGACTGAAGCTTTCTTT.

The chain has TRBV27 and TRBJ2-5; no clear D gene. The CDR3 consists of 14 residues. Trimming removed 2 bases at V and 2 bases at J, with 9 bases between. Looked up from germline, CDR1 is MNHEY and CDR2 is SMNVEV (reference sequence). DNA for the CDR3: TGTGCCAGCAGTTTACAGGCCTCACAAGAGACCCAGTACTTC. It specifies CASSLQASQETQYF.

This clone was seen a handful of times. J is TRBJ2-1 and V is TRBV18; TRBD2 matches 8 bases. The germline V gene encodes CDR1 KGHSH and CDR2 LQKENI. This CDR3 has 15 residues. J was trimmed by 8 bases and V by 3 bases; bases with no gene match: 9. The CDR3 loop reads CASSPGLDLLDEQFF. The CDR3 coding sequence is TGTGCCAGCTCACCGGGACTAGACCTTCTGGATGAGCAGTTCTTC.

The chain links TRBV11-3 to TRBJ1-1; D not certain. The V and J ends lost 2 bases and 8 bases respectively, with 12 bases between them. This CDR3 is built from 13 residues. The germline V gene encodes CDR1 SGHNT and CDR2 YENEEA. The CDR3 loop reads CASSLQAGGEAFF. CDR3 nucleotides: TGTGCCAGCAGCTTACAGGCAGGCGGGGAAGCTTTCTTT.

The genes are TRBV6-4 and TRBJ1-1, with D perhaps TRBD1 (5 bases). From germline, CDR1 is MRHNA and CDR2 SNTAGT. The CDR3 is 13 residues long. Trimming took off 3 bases at V and 2 bases at J, with 7 bases between the two ends. The CDR3 sequence: CASSERGNTEAFF. Written as DNA, the CDR3 is TGTGCCAGCAGTGAGAGGGGAAACACTGAAGCTTTCTTT.

The chain couples TRBV2 to TRBJ2-1; 9 bases map to TRBD2. Germline V lookup: CDR1 SNHLY, CDR2 FYNNEI. CDR3 size: 16 residues. V lost 1 base to trimming and J lost 6 bases; unmatched junction nucleotides: 7. In DNA form, the CDR3 reads TGTGCCAGCAGTGAAGGTGGGAGGCGGGGGGGCAATGAGCAGTTCTTC. Its protein product is CASSEGGRRGGNEQFF.

This chain connects TRBV7-9 to TRBJ1-2, with D possibly TRBD1 on 5 matching bases. CDR3 size: 14 residues. V was shortened by 4 bases and J by 4 bases, with 13 bases between the two germline ends. Germline V lookup: CDR1 SEHNR, CDR2 FQNEAQ (reference sequence). The CDR3 sequence: CASSSQTVGYGYTF. The CDR3 DNA reads as TGTGCCAGCAGCTCTCAGACAGTGGGCTATGGCTACACCTTC.

V gene TRBV13 combines with J gene TRBJ2-7; the match to TRBD1 covers 7 bases. This CDR3 contains 15 residues. Trimming cost V 0 bases and J 0 bases; bases outside gene matches: 2. Germline CDR1 and CDR2: PRHDT and FYEKMQ (reference sequence). CDR3 sequence (DNA): TGTGCCAGCAGCTTAGGGGGACAGAGCTCCTACGAGCAGTACTTC. This gives the protein CASSLGGQSSYEQYF.

CDR3 in DNA: TGTGCCAGCAGAAGAGGTGGGACAGGGTCCACTGAAGCTTTCTTT. It yields the protein CASRRGGTGSTEAFF. This sequence joins TRBV28 and TRBJ1-1, with TRBD1 identical over 9 bases. Germline CDR1 is MDHEN and CDR2 is SYDVKM. The CDR3 consists of 15 residues. V lost 6 bases to trimming and J lost 4 bases; unmatched junction nucleotides: 9.

The rearrangement uses TRBV5-5 and TRBJ1-1; TRBD1 aligns across 7 bases. The ends lost 7 bases at V and 5 bases at J; junction bases unmatched: 8. The CDR3 is 13 amino acids. The germline V gene has CDR1 SGHKS and CDR2 YYEKEE (reference sequence). CDR3 region: CASEPQGGTEAFF. CDR3 coding DNA: TGTGCCAGCGAGCCCCAGGGGGGGACTGAAGCTTTCTTT.

The V gene is TRBV11-2, the J gene TRBJ1-1; D possibly corresponds to TRBD1 (5 bases). This CDR3 spans 14 amino acids. CDR1 is SGHAT, CDR2 FQNNGV, per germline. Trimming cost V 5 bases and J 4 bases, with 14 bases left between them. The CDR3 coding sequence is TGTGCCAGCAGCCAGGACACCTGGGTCACTGAAGCTTTCTTT. It is translated as CASSQDTWVTEAFF.

The chain couples TRBV15 to TRBJ2-1; 8 bases agree with TRBD2. CDR1 and CDR2 (germline): LNHNV, YYDKDF (reference sequence). Trimming took 6 bases from V and 6 from J; bases not matched to a gene: 10. This CDR3 is built from 15 residues. DNA of the CDR3: TGTGCCACCAGTAGGCGGGCGGGAGGAGCCAATGAGCAGTTCTTC. This translates into CATSRRAGGANEQFF.

The gene calls are TRBV10-3 and TRBJ1-5; the D is unclear. Germline CDR1 is ENHRY and CDR2 is SYGVKD. The CDR3 consists of 15 residues. V was pared by 3 bases and J by 0 bases, with 9 bases between. The CDR3 here is CAISEQLDSNQPQHF. In DNA form, the CDR3 reads TGTGCCATCAGTGAACAGCTAGATAGCAATCAGCCCCAGCATTTT.

This sequence joins TRBV19 and TRBJ1-1; perhaps TRBD1 as D (5 bases). This CDR3 contains 14 residues. Germline values: CDR1 LNHDA, CDR2 SQIVND (reference sequence). Between the trimmed V and J ends, which lost 6 bases and 3 bases, there was a span of 14 bases. The CDR3 nucleotides are TGTGCCAGTAGAGGGGCAGGCGGGGACACTGAAGCTTTCTTT. This encodes CASRGAGGDTEAFF.

The chain combines TRBV30 with TRBJ2-1; TRBD2 agrees at 9 bases. Germline CDR1 reads GTSNPN; CDR2 reads SVGIG (reference sequence). V lost 0 bases, J lost 6 bases, and 3 bases stayed unmatched. The CDR3 has 14 amino acids. Here the CDR3 reads CAWSVRGRVNEQFF. In DNA form, the CDR3 reads TGTGCCTGGAGTGTACGCGGGAGGGTCAATGAGCAGTTCTTC.

The chain is built from TRBV9 and TRBJ2-5, with 9 bases aligning to TRBD1. Germline CDR1 and CDR2: SGDLS and YYNGEE. V shed 4 bases, J shed 4 bases, and the junction held 17 bases outside the gene matches. The CDR3 extends over 18 amino acids. The DNA of the CDR3 is TGTGCCAGCAGCCGACGCGTTATGGGGACAGGGCGTGGAGAGACCCAGTACTTC. It translates to CASSRRVMGTGRGETQYF.